This TCR beta chain was captured in a study of Graves' ophthalmopathy and Graves' hyperthyroidism (dated by TCRdb to the late 2010s). For context, the study as a whole: Peripheral blood samples were taken at the time of initial diagnosis, before any treatment was given. Once sampling was done, hyperthyroidism patients were given methimazole at a starting dose of 30 mg daily, while ophthalmopathy patients were given high-dose intravenous methylprednisolone. For independent validation, a separate cohort was made up of roughly 19 hyperthyroidism patients plus 17 patients who later progressed from hyperthyroidism to ophthalmopathy. To explore V-J signatures that separate ophthalmopathy from hyperthyroidism, a discovery set of 95 to 100 patients was enrolled, consisting of 43 with ophthalmopathy and approximately 60 with stable hyperthyroidism. In about six hyperthyroidism patients, the T-cell repertoires found in thyroid tissue were compared with those found in blood. In total, 135 blood samples were TCR-sequenced: approximately 42 ophthalmopathy, some 75 hyperthyroidism and roughly 17 hyperthyroidism-to-ophthalmopathy patients. The 100 discovery patients were randomly divided into training and test sets at a 7:3 ratio. To tell Graves' ophthalmopathy apart from Graves' hyperthyroidism, and to predict which patients would progress to ophthalmopathy, the study relied on TCR beta repertoire signatures.

Beyond this particular receptor, the publication reports: Most expanded thyroid clonotypes with frequency above 0.001 were also detected in blood, suggesting blood repertoires may reflect the thyroid immune response. Ophthalmopathy was separated from stable hyperthyroidism by the 13-signature model with about 90% sensitivity and around 81% specificity in cross-validation and with 80%/75% in the test set. Sample size was not predetermined statistically, and investigators were not blinded to group allocation. In validation, the model predicted ophthalmopathy progression with 70.59% sensitivity and roughly 78% specificity; 12 predicted patients were CT-confirmed with GO in a median of about 6.2 months.

Ophthalmopathy patients had moderately to severely active disease, Clinical Activity Score of at least 3, NOSPECS grade of at least 4, and disease duration under 3 months. Anyone with other autoimmune diseases, uncontrolled infections, pregnancy or lactation was excluded from the study. Diagnosis relied on clinical symptoms, serum thyroxine, TRAb, thyroid ultrasound and orbital computed tomography. Ficoll-Paque density gradient centrifugation was used to isolate PBMCs from around 10 ml of fresh peripheral blood. Total RNA was extracted with Trizol reagent and quality-checked on an Agilent 2100 Bioanalyzer. A remark on this clonotype: Its antigen is still unknown. No qualities accompany the bases; no much larger clone lies one base away.

For repertoire sequencing, TCR beta CDR3 regions were amplified from RNA transcripts. HTBI primers and the Qiagen OneStep RT-PCR kit were used in a first-round RT-PCR, which was followed by a second-round multiplex PCR, size selection and purification. Libraries were sequenced paired-end with 100 bp reads on an Illumina HiSeq2000. Regarding the original processing steps: SOAPnuke was used to process the reads, throwing out any read that had adapters, had uncalled bases, had a mean Phred below 15, or lacked an exact constant-primer or identifier match. COPE v1.2.5 was used to merge high-quality paired reads. Each unique nucleotide sequence was defined as a clonotype, and clonotypes were aligned to IMGT TRB V, D and J references with MiTCR v1.1. Analysis was restricted to V-J combinations with a frequency above 0.0001, which covered 98% to 99.2% of repertoires. For each V-J combination, a TCR clonal expansion and chaos score was defined as the ratio of F50 clonal expansion to chaos observed in the TCRdist matrix. Welch's t-statistics and random forest were used to narrow the features down to 13 V-J combinations, which were then fed into a naive Bayes classifier. The Morisita-Horn index was used to measure how similar the thyroid and blood repertoires were. Through fastp at Q25 and MiXCR, TCRdb rebuilt clones from the public reads, retaining in-frame beta chains. When rows share a CDR3 protein, they turn into one entry using the most common DNA and genes. The V and J calls and clone size are TCRdb's, not the authors'. Here the sample has some 160,000 distinct CDR3 sequences; 30% to 45% occur a single time. The ten largest clones capture roughly 8.9% of the sample.

The receptor's source is a man under 40 with Graves' ophthalmopathy. Donor details come from another sample of the same person, matched by shared clones. Sequenced sample: peripheral blood.

The sequenced DNA: TGTGCCTGGAGTGTACGACAAATCAATCAGCCCCAGCATTTT. Its translation is CAWSVRQINQPQHF. The sequence joins TRBV30 to TRBJ1-5; a confident D gene designation cannot be given. As encoded in the germline V gene (reference sequence), CDR1 is GTSNPN while CDR2 is SVGIG. Deletion took 0 bases off V and 3 bases off J, with a span of 9 bases between the germline ends. Counted from cysteine to phenylalanine, this CDR3 has 14 amino acids. The entry retains the CDR3 DNA only, 42 bases that are in frame from base 1.